These T cell receptor beta chains were read from a single sample in a study of shared clonotypes between healthy human individuals. The table came from immunoSEQ multiplex PCR; TCRdb's copy has only in-frame clones and leaves some out. The top ten clones hold approximately 1.5% of a sample with roughly 1,100,000 clones, 65% to 75% of them seen once. Sequences were obtained from memory CD4+ T cells sorted from blood. Every receptor here comes from a man between 18 and 35 years old in good health. The CDR3 runs from the conserved cysteine through the conserved F or W. Each record gives: J gene, V gene, clone size, CDR3 protein. Rows give clone size only sometimes, using once, few, many, or a class for an expanded clone.

J: TRBJ2-2
V: TRBV25-1
size: once
CDR3: CASSGTTGTVTGELFF

J: TRBJ1-2
V: TRBV7-2
size: -
CDR3: CASSPGQKYGYTF

J: TRBJ1-2
V: TRBV28
size: -
CDR3: CASSGQVYGYTF

J: TRBJ2-3
V: TRBV2
size: -
CDR3: CASQGTRTDTQYF

J: TRBJ2-5
V: TRBV5-6
size: -
CDR3: CASSGIAGGQETQYF

J: TRBJ2-7
V: TRBV7-2
size: -
CDR3: CASSRGMGSYEQYF

J: TRBJ1-5
V: TRBV5-1
size: many
CDR3: CASSADSDQPQHF

J: TRBJ2-1
V: TRBV11-2
size: -
CDR3: CASSRASGSNEQFF

J: TRBJ2-7
V: TRBV27
size: -
CDR3: CASGGRGPSEQYF

J: TRBJ1-5
V: TRBV30
size: many
CDR3: CAWSSTGGVGQPQHF

J: TRBJ2-6
V: TRBV10-3
size: -
CDR3: CAIRGGRAMTNVLTF

J: TRBJ2-3
V: TRBV27
size: once
CDR3: CASSLSWWGGKVTDTQYF

J: TRBJ2-1
V: TRBV27
size: -
CDR3: CASSREFEQFF

J: TRBJ2-3
V: TRBV2
size: -
CDR3: CASSKTGTQYF

J: TRBJ2-2
V: TRBV9
size: -
CDR3: CASSVLDTGELFF

J: TRBJ2-3
V: TRBV27
size: -
CDR3: CASSQPLPGSTDTQYF

J: TRBJ2-7
V: TRBV9
size: -
CDR3: CASSLGSGGREQYF

J: TRBJ2-2
V: TRBV15
size: -
CDR3: CATSREDRGLNTGELFF

J: TRBJ2-7
V: TRBV4-1
size: -
CDR3: CASSPGQGTYEQYF

J: TRBJ2-4
V: TRBV5-1
size: few
CDR3: CASSAGTGAPANIQYF

J: TRBJ1-2
V: TRBV30
size: -
CDR3: CAWSTMGLPGGYTF

J: TRBJ1-4
V: TRBV2
size: -
CDR3: CASSETRSEKLFF

J: TRBJ2-7
V: TRBV11-2
size: -
CDR3: CASSLGVLYEQYF

J: TRBJ1-1
V: TRBV6-1
size: few
CDR3: CASRLLYGNTEAFF

J: TRBJ2-2
V: TRBV7-2
size: -
CDR3: CASSLDVGELFF

J: TRBJ1-2
V: TRBV19
size: -
CDR3: CASRDSNYGYTF

J: TRBJ1-1
V: TRBV18
size: few
CDR3: CASSRERDTEAFF

J: TRBJ1-1
V: TRBV7-8
size: few
CDR3: CASSSRGAPNTEAFF

J: TRBJ1-5
V: TRBV18
size: few
CDR3: CASSPEPGRRQPQHF

J: TRBJ1-2
V: TRBV10-3
size: -
CDR3: CASKGHDRSNYGYTF

J: TRBJ1-6
V: TRBV19
size: few
CDR3: CASSTDGNSPLHF

J: TRBJ2-5
V: TRBV5-6
size: -
CDR3: CASSSLRLAGIQETQYF

J: TRBJ2-7
V: TRBV6-6
size: -
CDR3: CASSLQGYEQYF

J: TRBJ1-4
V: TRBV7-8
size: -
CDR3: CASSPDRGLNEKLFF

J: TRBJ1-4
V: TRBV18
size: few
CDR3: CASSGQGRGEKLFF

J: TRBJ1-4
V: TRBV6-1
size: -
CDR3: CASSDRGATNEKLFF

J: TRBJ1-5
V: TRBV28
size: -
CDR3: CASSLSGNQPQHF

J: TRBJ2-1
V: TRBV7-9
size: -
CDR3: CASSLSTSHNEQFF

J: TRBJ2-3
V: TRBV7-9
size: -
CDR3: CASSLALSGAYTDTQYF

J: TRBJ2-5
V: TRBV5-5
size: -
CDR3: CASSLGATGIQETQYF

J: TRBJ2-3
V: TRBV29-1
size: -
CDR3: CSVALAGGSTDTQYF

J: TRBJ1-2
V: TRBV29-1
size: -
CDR3: CSVGTGIYGYTF

J: TRBJ2-7
V: TRBV6-6
size: -
CDR3: CASSFGTSLSEQYF

J: TRBJ1-1
V: TRBV5-4
size: -
CDR3: CASSPAGGTTNTEAFF

J: TRBJ2-2
V: TRBV7-2
size: -
CDR3: CASSLVGSNTGELFF

J: TRBJ2-7
V: TRBV7-3
size: -
CDR3: CASSLIWDRTYEQYF

J: TRBJ2-6
V: TRBV7-7
size: few
CDR3: CASSPSSGANVLTF

J: TRBJ1-5
V: TRBV5-6
size: -
CDR3: CASSSRGVSNQPQHF

J: TRBJ1-2
V: TRBV29-1
size: -
CDR3: CSVEWSDGYTF

J: TRBJ2-2
V: TRBV11-2
size: -
CDR3: CASSLQGAETGELFF

J: TRBJ1-5
V: TRBV6-1
size: few
CDR3: CASRKQGAEQPQHF

J: TRBJ2-7
V: TRBV6-5
size: -
CDR3: CASSLGGSTYEQYF

J: TRBJ2-5
V: TRBV9
size: -
CDR3: CASSVGADQETQYF